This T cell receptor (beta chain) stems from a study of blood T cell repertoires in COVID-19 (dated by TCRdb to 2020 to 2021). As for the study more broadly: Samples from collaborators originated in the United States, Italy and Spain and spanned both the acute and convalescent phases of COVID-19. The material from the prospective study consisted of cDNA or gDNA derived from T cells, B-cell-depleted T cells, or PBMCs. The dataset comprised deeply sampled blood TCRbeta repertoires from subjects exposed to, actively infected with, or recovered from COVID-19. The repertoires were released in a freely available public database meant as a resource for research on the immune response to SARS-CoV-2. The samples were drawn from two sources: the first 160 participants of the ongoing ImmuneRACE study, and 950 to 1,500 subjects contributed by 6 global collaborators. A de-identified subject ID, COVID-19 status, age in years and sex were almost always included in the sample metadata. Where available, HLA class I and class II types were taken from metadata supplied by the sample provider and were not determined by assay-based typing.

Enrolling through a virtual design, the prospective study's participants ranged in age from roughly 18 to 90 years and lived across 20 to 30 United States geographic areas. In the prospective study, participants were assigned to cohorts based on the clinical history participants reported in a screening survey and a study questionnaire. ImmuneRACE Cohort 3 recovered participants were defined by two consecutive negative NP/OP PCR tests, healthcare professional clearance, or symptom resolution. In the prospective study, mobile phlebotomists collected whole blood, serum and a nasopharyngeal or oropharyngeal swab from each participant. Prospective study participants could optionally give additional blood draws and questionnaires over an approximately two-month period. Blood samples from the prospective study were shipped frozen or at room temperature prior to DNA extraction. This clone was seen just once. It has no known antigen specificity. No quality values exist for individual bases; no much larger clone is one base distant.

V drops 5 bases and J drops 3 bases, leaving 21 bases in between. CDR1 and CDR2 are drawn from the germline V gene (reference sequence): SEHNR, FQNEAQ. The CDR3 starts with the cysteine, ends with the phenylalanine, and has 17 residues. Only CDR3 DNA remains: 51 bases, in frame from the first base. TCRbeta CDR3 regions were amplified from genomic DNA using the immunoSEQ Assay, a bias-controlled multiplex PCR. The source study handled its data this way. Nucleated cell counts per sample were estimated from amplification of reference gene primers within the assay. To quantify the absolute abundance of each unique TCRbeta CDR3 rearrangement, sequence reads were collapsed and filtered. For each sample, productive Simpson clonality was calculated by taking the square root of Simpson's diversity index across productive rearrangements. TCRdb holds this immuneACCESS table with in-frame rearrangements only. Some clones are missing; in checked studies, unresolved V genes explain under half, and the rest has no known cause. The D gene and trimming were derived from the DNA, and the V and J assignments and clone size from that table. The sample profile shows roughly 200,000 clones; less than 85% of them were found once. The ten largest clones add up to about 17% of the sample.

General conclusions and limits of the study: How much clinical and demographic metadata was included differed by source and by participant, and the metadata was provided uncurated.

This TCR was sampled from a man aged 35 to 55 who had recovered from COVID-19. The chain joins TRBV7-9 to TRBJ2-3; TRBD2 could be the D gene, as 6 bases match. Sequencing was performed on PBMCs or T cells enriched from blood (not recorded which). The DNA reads TGTGCCAGCAGCACCAAGAGGAGGGGCCGAGTGACAGATACGCAGTATTTT. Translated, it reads CASSTKRRGRVTDTQYF.